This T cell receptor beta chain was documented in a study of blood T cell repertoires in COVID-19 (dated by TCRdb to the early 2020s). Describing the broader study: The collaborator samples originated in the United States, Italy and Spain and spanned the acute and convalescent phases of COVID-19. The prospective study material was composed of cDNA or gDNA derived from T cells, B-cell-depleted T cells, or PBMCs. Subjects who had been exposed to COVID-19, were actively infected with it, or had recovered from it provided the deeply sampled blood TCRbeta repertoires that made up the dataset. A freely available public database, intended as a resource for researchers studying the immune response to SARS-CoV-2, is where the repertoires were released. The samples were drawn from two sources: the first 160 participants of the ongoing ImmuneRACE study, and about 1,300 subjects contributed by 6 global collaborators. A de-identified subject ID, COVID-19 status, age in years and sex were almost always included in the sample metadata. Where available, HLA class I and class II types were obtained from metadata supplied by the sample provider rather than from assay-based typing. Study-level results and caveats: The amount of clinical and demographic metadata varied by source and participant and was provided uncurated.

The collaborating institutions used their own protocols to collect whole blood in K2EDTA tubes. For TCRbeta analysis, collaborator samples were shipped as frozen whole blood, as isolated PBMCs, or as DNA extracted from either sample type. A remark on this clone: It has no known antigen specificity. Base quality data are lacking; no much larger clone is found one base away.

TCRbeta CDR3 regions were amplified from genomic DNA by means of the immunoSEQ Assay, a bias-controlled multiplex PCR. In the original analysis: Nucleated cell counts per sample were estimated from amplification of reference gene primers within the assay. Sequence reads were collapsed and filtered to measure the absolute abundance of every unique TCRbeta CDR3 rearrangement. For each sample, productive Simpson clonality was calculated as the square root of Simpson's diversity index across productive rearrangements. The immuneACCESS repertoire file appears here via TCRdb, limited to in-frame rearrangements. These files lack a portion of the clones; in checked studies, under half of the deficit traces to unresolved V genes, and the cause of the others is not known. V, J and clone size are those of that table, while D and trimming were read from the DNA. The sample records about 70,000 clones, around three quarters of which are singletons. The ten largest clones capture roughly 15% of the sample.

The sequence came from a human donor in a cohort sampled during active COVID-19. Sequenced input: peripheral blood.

The nucleotide sequence reads TGTGCCAGCAGCCTACGGACTAGCGGGAGTAATGCCCACAATGAGCAGTTCTTC. This codes for CASSLRTSGSNAHNEQFF. The rearranged chain carries TRBV5-6 and TRBJ2-1, with 13 middle bases fitting TRBD2. The CDR3 goes from the cysteine to the phenylalanine over 18 residues. The retained sequence is limited to the CDR3, 54 bases, with the frame set at the first base. The germline V gene yields SGHDT for CDR1 and YYEEEE for CDR2. V and J are trimmed by 4 bases and 5 bases, and the gene matches miss 12 bases of the junction.